The 25 T cell receptor beta chains listed next were all sequenced from one sample in a study of shared clonotypes between healthy human individuals. The repertoire was sequenced with immunoSEQ multiplex PCR; TCRdb's copy has only in-frame clones and lacks some. The data contain hundreds of thousands of clones, around 77% of them singletons. The sequenced sample consisted of PBMCs. These receptors originate from a middle-aged woman in good health. Some clones in this sample may be carry-over from other donors' samples.

This clone was detected ten times or more. Distinct nucleotide sequences in the sample also encode this CDR3. The J gene is TRBJ1-1, the V gene TRBV30, with no clear D. V was trimmed by 3 bases and J by 5 bases, leaving 19 bases between them. CDR3 length equals 15 residues. In germline, CDR1 is GTSNPN, CDR2 SVGIG (reference sequence). The CDR3 region is CAWSDLGPVGTEAFF. CDR3 nucleotide sequence: TGTGCCTGGAGCGACCTCGGCCCCGTAGGGACTGAAGCTTTCTTT.

This rearrangement joins TRBV7-2 to TRBJ2-3; 9 bases fit TRBD2. Trimming at V came to 1 base and at J to 1 base, leaving 3 bases not matched to a gene. This CDR3 has 16 residues. Germline V gives CDR1 SGHTA, CDR2 FQGNSA. Here the CDR3 reads CASSLVLAGRTDTQYF. The CDR3 DNA sequence: TGTGCCAGCAGCTTAGTTCTAGCGGGACGCACAGATACGCAGTATTTT.

CDR3 loop: CASSPWTGNYGYTF. CDR3 sequence (DNA): TGTGCCAGCAGCCCCTGGACAGGGAACTATGGCTACACCTTC. This chain joins TRBV6-5 and TRBJ1-2, with 8 bases aligning to TRBD1. This CDR3 is built from 14 residues. Germline V gene data show CDR1 as MNHEY and CDR2 as SVGAGI. The ends lost 6 bases at V and 2 bases at J; junction bases unmatched: 5.

The chain uses TRBV29-1 and TRBJ2-4; 12 bases are shared with TRBD2. V trimming: 3 bases; J trimming: 8 bases; junction bases outside the gene matches: 5. The CDR3 consists of 14 residues. From germline, CDR1 is SQVTM and CDR2 ANQGSEA. DNA for the CDR3: TGCAGCGTTGAGACTAGCGGGAGAATTGACATTCAGTACTTC. Its protein is CSVETSGRIDIQYF.

The chain combines TRBV9 with TRBJ2-7, with D uncertain. V was pared by 0 bases and J by 2 bases, with 9 bases between. CDR1 SGDLS and CDR2 YYNGEE come from the germline V gene. The CDR3 sequence is 14 residues long. The CDR3: CASSVVDTTYEQYF. CDR3 sequence (DNA): TGTGCCAGCAGCGTAGTCGACACCACCTACGAGCAGTACTTC.

With respect to this clone: This CDR3 is also generated by other DNA sequences in the sample. The chain links TRBV6-4 to TRBJ1-1; 7 bases align to TRBD1. Germline assignment: CDR1 MRHNA and CDR2 SNTAGT. V was clipped by 4 bases and J by 2 bases; unmatched bases: 1. The CDR3 is 13 amino acids. The CDR3: CASSAGGNTEAFF. The CDR3 nucleotides are TGTGCCAGCAGTGCAGGGGGAAACACTGAAGCTTTCTTT.

The rearrangement links TRBV27 to TRBJ2-7; 10 bases match TRBD2. Unmatched junction bases numbered 2, after V lost 2 bases and J lost 4 bases. The V gene's germline CDR1 is MNHEY and CDR2 SMNVEV (reference sequence). The CDR3 runs 14 residues. Here the CDR3 DNA reads TGTGCCAGCAGTTTACAAGCGGGAGGGTACGAGCAGTACTTC. It translates to CASSLQAGGYEQYF.

V gene TRBV7-8 combines with J gene TRBJ2-4, with TRBD2 as a possible D gene (6 bases). V was clipped by 3 bases and J by 3 bases, with 9 bases between them. Germline loops: CDR1 SGHVS, CDR2 FQNEAQ. The CDR3 has 14 amino acids. The CDR3 loop reads CASSLVSGKNIQYF. CDR3 coding DNA: TGTGCCAGCAGCTTGGTTAGCGGCAAAAACATTCAGTACTTC.

This chain connects TRBV9 to TRBJ2-1; 12 bases are shared with TRBD2. After removal of 4 bases from V and 5 bases from J, the junction contained 4 bases not matched to a gene. The germline gives CDR1 SGDLS, CDR2 YYNGEE. The CDR3 spans 15 residues. CDR3 nucleotides: TGTGCCAGCAGCAAACTAGCGGGAGGCGACAATGAGCAGTTCTTC. Translation: CASSKLAGGDNEQFF.

With regard to this clone: This specimen includes other DNA sequences encoding the same CDR3. The chain is built from TRBV9 and TRBJ2-7; TRBD1 agrees at 10 bases. The CDR3 length is 15 residues. Germline CDR1 and CDR2: SGDLS and YYNGEE. V shed 2 bases, J shed 0 bases, and the junction held 2 bases outside the gene matches. The CDR3 sequence: CASSVGQGDSYEQYF. CDR3 coding DNA: TGTGCCAGCAGCGTTGGACAGGGGGACTCCTACGAGCAGTACTTC.

Here the CDR3 reads CASSVTAGGNTGELFF. CDR3 nucleotides: TGTGCCAGCAGCGTCACGGCTGGGGGTAACACCGGGGAGCTGTTTTTT. This chain connects TRBV9 to TRBJ2-2, with D perhaps being TRBD1 or TRBD2 (5 bases each). Germline CDR1 and CDR2: SGDLS and YYNGEE. The CDR3 is made up of 16 amino acids. V was shortened by 2 bases and J by 2 bases, with 13 bases between the two germline ends.

This clone has a single count. The rearrangement joins TRBV5-4 to TRBJ2-7; D is perhaps TRBD2 (6 bases). The CDR3 is 15 amino acids. V was clipped by 1 base and J by 1 base, with 12 bases between them. CDR1 and CDR2 from the germline V gene are SGHNT and YYREEE (reference sequence). The DNA for the CDR3 is TGTGCCAGCAGCTTGAAGAGGGAGGCGTCCTACGAGCAGTACTTC. It specifies CASSLKREASYEQYF.

The chain carries TRBV28 and TRBJ1-1, with 9 bases that match TRBD1. The germline gives CDR1 MDHEN, CDR2 SYDVKM. With V trimmed by 6 bases and J by 1 base, 6 bases remained unmatched. CDR3 length: 15 amino acids. The CDR3 sequence is CASSPWTGENTEAFF. In nucleotides, the CDR3 is TGTGCCAGCAGCCCCTGGACAGGGGAGAACACTGAAGCTTTCTTT.

A word on this clone: One end of the junction is discordant with germline, which a read error may explain. This chain uses TRBV27 with TRBJ2-1; 7 positions agree with TRBD2. Germline CDR1 reads MNHEY; CDR2 reads SMNVEV (reference sequence). The CDR3 consists of 11 residues. The CDR3 DNA reads TGTGCCAGCAGTTTAGGGGGGACTAAGGTCTTC. It translates to CASSLGGTKVF.

J is TRBJ2-3 and V is TRBV5-4; tentative D call: TRBD2 (5 bases). This CDR3 is 14 amino acids long. CDR1 is SGHNT and CDR2 is YYREEE in the germline V gene (reference sequence). The V end was cut by 4 bases, the J end by 2 bases, with 11 bases between. This CDR3 reads CASSPGSHTDTQYF. CDR3 bases: TGTGCCAGCAGCCCTGGGAGTCACACAGATACGCAGTATTTT. The full variable domain, with the rest looked up from reference TRBV5-4 and TRBJ2-3, is ETGVTQSPTHLIKTRGQQVTLRCSSQSGHNTVSWYQQALGQGPQFIFQYYREEENGRGNFPPRFSGLQFPNYSSELNVNALELDDSALYLCASSPGSHTDTQYFGPGTRLTVL.

This chain uses TRBV9 with TRBJ2-2; a possible D gene is TRBD2 (6 bases). This CDR3 has 16 residues. CDR1 and CDR2 from the germline V gene are SGDLS and YYNGEE. V was trimmed by 0 bases and J by 4 bases, leaving 13 bases between them. This CDR3 is CASSVEGGKATGELFF. For the CDR3, the DNA is TGTGCCAGCAGCGTAGAAGGCGGGAAGGCCACCGGGGAGCTGTTTTTT.

The chain employs TRBV11-3 and TRBJ2-5; D not resolved. The J call may be in error: the DNA end matches TRBJ2-7 better. The CDR3 consists of 11 residues. Germline assignment: CDR1 SGHNT and CDR2 YENEEA. The CDR3 nucleotides are TGTGGGAACAAGCCCAACTACGAGCAGTACTTC. This sequence encodes CGNKPNYEQYF.

The rearrangement links TRBV4-2 to TRBJ2-3; tentatively, D is TRBD2 (6 bases). The CDR3 consists of 15 residues. Germline values: CDR1 LGHNA, CDR2 YNFKEQ. Trimming left V 5 bases short and J 3 bases short, with 15 bases between. CDR3 nucleotides: TGTGCCAGCAGCTCTCCTTGGGGGAGGACAGATACGCAGTATTTT. Encoded protein: CASSSPWGRTDTQYF.

This clone was recorded at least ten times. The gene calls are TRBV6-5 and TRBJ1-2; TRBD1 might be the D (5 bases). This CDR3 is 15 amino acids long. From germline, CDR1 is MNHEY and CDR2 SVGAGI. Trimming took off 0 bases at V and 3 bases at J, with 11 bases between the two ends. The CDR3 reads CASSYSPREDYGYTF. The CDR3 nucleotides read TGTGCCAGCAGTTACTCCCCCAGGGAGGACTATGGCTACACCTTC.

A few counts support this clone. The genes are TRBV5-1 and TRBJ1-1, with no clear D. Germline CDR1 is SGHRS and CDR2 is YFSETQ. The V end lost 3 bases, the J end lost 2 bases, and 23 bases lay between the germline ends. CDR3 size: 18 residues. CDR3 DNA sequence: TGCGCCAGCAGCTCCCCCCACGGTCATATCGACGAAAACACTGAAGCTTTCTTT. It translates to CASSSPHGHIDENTEAFF.

This chain joins TRBV5-1 and TRBJ1-5; D call uncertain. The CDR3 runs to 14 residues. V shed 0 bases and J shed 4 bases, with 8 bases lying between them. The germline V gene has CDR1 SGHRS and CDR2 YFSETQ. CDR3 in amino acids: CASSLDGLNQPQHF. DNA of the CDR3: TGCGCCAGCAGCTTGGACGGGCTTAATCAGCCCCAGCATTTT.

The genes are TRBV28 and TRBJ1-5; D unclear. The CDR3 totals 14 residues. Trimming left V 6 bases short and J 1 base short, with 10 bases between. Germline values: CDR1 MDHEN, CDR2 SYDVKM. In nucleotides, the CDR3 is TGTGCCAGCAGGGACGGACTAAGCAATCAGCCCCAGCATTTT. Its translation is CASRDGLSNQPQHF.

Remarks on this clone: Since a much larger clone is just one base distant, this may be a read error. V usage is TRBV14 and J usage is TRBJ2-7, with a weak D call TRBD2 (5 bases). CDR1 is SGHDN, CDR2 FVKESK, per germline. The CDR3 length is 13 residues. The CDR3 region is CAGSLFYGDEQYF. Here the CDR3 DNA reads TGTGCCGGCAGCCTTTTTTACGGGGACGAGCAGTACTTC.

This clone has only a few counts. V and J are TRBV29-1 and TRBJ1-1, with D uncertain. Germline values: CDR1 SQVTM, CDR2 ANQGSEA. Between the trimmed V and J ends, which lost 6 bases and 2 bases, there was a span of 4 bases. The CDR3 is 10 amino acids. The CDR3 sequence: CSVYNTEAFF. The CDR3 DNA reads TGCAGCGTCTACAACACTGAAGCTTTCTTT.

The genes are TRBV19 and TRBJ1-1; 10 nucleotides match TRBD1. The trim removed 8 bases at V and 6 bases at J, leaving 9 bases unmatched. The CDR3 runs to 14 residues. The germline V gene has CDR1 LNHDA and CDR2 SQIVND (reference sequence). The DNA for the CDR3 is TGTGCCAGTGGCCGGGACAGGGGATTTCCTGAAGCTTTCTTT. Translated, it gives CASGRDRGFPEAFF.